The entry below gives a single T cell receptor beta chain sequence along with its context. What it binds is unknown. A much larger clone lies one base from this, so it may be a read error. TCRdb called clones again from the PCR reads with MiXCR. The table includes about 47,000 clones, around 25% detected once. These data come from a study of metastatic and nonmetastatic thyroid tumors. Study outcomes and limitations: It was reported that TCR beta diversity was significantly higher in malignant thyroid tumors than benign nodules, in blood and tumor.

Germline V gene data show CDR1 as SGHRS and CDR2 as YFSETQ. The CDR3 is 14 amino acids. V gave up 5 bases and J gave up 7 bases, with 18 bases separating them. Patients had received no treatment of any kind before thyroid surgery. Specimen: blood. The rearrangement uses TRBV5-1 and TRBJ2-5; D possibly matches TRBD1 or TRBD2 (5 bases each). This receptor was obtained from a male donor with papillary thyroid cancer or a benign thyroid nodule (not recorded which). Some clones in this sample may be carry-over from other donors' samples. CDR3: CASSSGTQRGTQYF. CDR3 nucleotides: TGCGCCAGCAGTTCCGGGACCCAAAGGGGGACCCAGTACTTC.